The next 21 T cell receptor beta chains were all read from a single sample in a study of patients and donors after allogeneic stem cell transplantation. Via MiXCR, TCRdb re-called the RT-PCR reads, giving one row per CDR3 protein. Of some 960,000 distinct CDR3 sequences listed, about a sixth are singletons. The sequenced sample was blood, either unsorted or a sorted T cell fraction (not recorded which). The receptors originated from a human donor who was either an allogeneic HSCT recipient or a stem cell or donor lymphocyte infusion donor (not recorded which). It is not recorded whose cells these are; they may come from a transplant donor.

There are many counts of this clonotype. The chain links TRBV12-3 or TRBV12-4 to TRBJ2-5; 9 bases are a match to TRBD2. CDR3 length: 18 residues. Trimming took 1 base from V and 5 from J; bases not matched to a gene: 14. CDR3 in amino acids: CASSLGVPGTSPWETQYF. The CDR3, as DNA: TGTGCCAGCAGTTTAGGCGTTCCCGGGACTAGCCCCTGGGAGACCCAGTACTTC.

The chain recombines TRBV18 with TRBJ2-1, with D possibly TRBD1 on 5 matching bases. CDR1 is KGHSH and CDR2 is LQKENI in the germline V gene. The CDR3 is made up of 19 amino acids. V gave up 0 bases and J gave up 10 bases, with 28 bases separating them. CDR3 sequence reads: CASSPPLSYDRGRFWEQFF. CDR3 DNA sequence: TGTGCCAGCTCACCACCGTTGAGTTATGATAGGGGCCGGTTTTGGGAGCAGTTCTTC.

The chain uses TRBV7-2 and TRBJ2-1; 12 bases align to TRBD2. The V gene end was trimmed by 5 bases and the J gene end by 5 bases; junction bases not matched to a gene: 7. The germline V gene has CDR1 SGHTA and CDR2 FQGNSA. The CDR3 has 16 amino acids. CDR3 bases: TGTGCCAGCAGCGAGGGACCTAGCGGGAGGGACAATGAGCAGTTCTTC. Translated: CASSEGPSGRDNEQFF.

The sample holds many counts of this clonotype. The chain combines TRBV12-3 or TRBV12-4 with TRBJ2-3; 7 nucleotides line up with TRBD2. The J segment lost 4 bases and the V segment lost 3 bases, leaving 13 bases of the junction unmatched. This CDR3 is built from 17 residues. The CDR3 DNA reads TGTGCCAGCAGTTTTAATTCAGCGGGGCCGGAGGCAGATACGCAGTATTTT. Protein product: CASSFNSAGPEADTQYF.

This clonotype has a handful of counts. The chain joins TRBV11-2 to TRBJ1-6; 9 bases fit TRBD1. The V gene end was trimmed by 3 bases and the J gene end by 4 bases; junction bases not matched to a gene: 10. The CDR3 is 18 residues long. CDR1 and CDR2 (germline): SGHAT, FQNNGV. The CDR3 bases are TGTGCCAGCAGCTTCCCAACCGGGACAGGGACTTATAATTCACCCCTCCACTTT. It translates to CASSFPTGTGTYNSPLHF.

A note on this clonotype: Because the CDR3's place on the DNA is in doubt, the DNA is left out and the CDR3 is given as listed by TCRdb. The gene calls are TRBV27 and TRBJ1-2; the D call of TRBD1 is as the table states it, not checked on the DNA. The CDR3 adds up to 15 amino acids, both ends counted. The germline V gene encodes CDR1 MNHEY and CDR2 SMNVEV (reference sequence). The CDR3 loop is CASSFGSGGYGGYTF.

The CDR3 region has the DNA TGTGCCAGTAGTATGGGGGAAACTGAAGCTTTCTTT. It yields the protein CASSMGETEAFF. The gene calls are TRBV19 and TRBJ1-1, with a weak D call TRBD1 (5 bases). CDR3 length: 12 amino acids. The V end lost 3 bases, the J end lost 5 bases, and 7 bases lay between the germline ends. Germline CDR1 LNHDA, CDR2 SQIVND (reference sequence).

This clonotype was seen a handful of times. The chain recombines TRBV20-1 with TRBJ1-2; perhaps TRBD1 as D (5 bases). The CDR3 has 13 amino acids. Germline CDR1 and CDR2: DFQATT and SNEGSKA (reference sequence). Trimming took off 0 bases at V and 8 bases at J, with 13 bases between the two ends. The CDR3 DNA is TGCAGTGCTAGAGATCGGGGGGTTGAGGGCTACACCTTC. It translates to CSARDRGVEGYTF.

The rearrangement links TRBV18 to TRBJ2-3; 7 nucleotides match TRBD2. CDR3 length: 11 amino acids. V gave up 1 base and J gave up 12 bases; unmatched junction bases: 1. Germline V CDR1 and CDR2: KGHSH, LQKENI. CDR3 sequence: CASSPRTRQYF. The CDR3 bases are TGTGCCAGCTCACCACGGACTAGACAGTATTTT.

This clonotype was seen at least ten times. This chain joins TRBV12-3 or TRBV12-4 and TRBJ2-1; TRBD1 agrees at 10 bases. The CDR3 consists of 15 residues. Unmatched junction bases numbered 4, after V lost 4 bases and J lost 4 bases. The CDR3 is CASSWDRGKYNEQFF. The CDR3 DNA follows: TGTGCCAGCAGTTGGGACAGGGGTAAATACAATGAGCAGTTCTTC.

The rearrangement joins TRBV10-3 to TRBJ1-2; 9 bases map to TRBD1. Germline CDR1 is ENHRY and CDR2 is SYGVKD. The CDR3 is 20 amino acids. J gave up 1 base and V 3 bases, and 18 bases lay outside the gene matches. The CDR3 protein is CAISDSTGGQGYAINYGYTF. The CDR3 nucleotides are TGTGCCATCAGTGACTCTACGGGGGGACAGGGATATGCTATTAACTATGGCTACACCTTC.

The V and J genes are TRBV29-1 and TRBJ2-7; D is ambiguous. Trimming cost V 1 base and J 2 bases, with 12 bases left between them. Germline V gene data show CDR1 as SQVTM and CDR2 as ANQGSEA. This CDR3 has 14 residues. CDR3 in DNA: TGCAGCGTTGAAGGGCAGGAGACCCCCTACGAGCAGTACTTC. This sequence encodes CSVEGQETPYEQYF.

This clonotype was observed a few times. The rearrangement joins TRBV10-3 to TRBJ2-3; TRBD2 agrees at 10 bases. The CDR3 consists of 16 residues. J lost 2 bases, V lost 4 bases, and 6 bases had no gene match. Germline CDR1 is ENHRY and CDR2 is SYGVKD. The CDR3 protein is CAISGTLAGPTDTQYF. The CDR3 nucleotides are TGTGCCATCAGTGGCACACTAGCGGGACCCACAGATACGCAGTATTTT.

This clonotype has ten or more counts. Written as DNA, the CDR3 is TGTGCCAGTAGTCTCCCGGGACAGGGGAAGGCCGAAGCTTTCTTT. Translating gives CASSLPGQGKAEAFF. The rearrangement joins TRBV19 to TRBJ1-1; TRBD1 agrees at 10 bases. The trim removed 5 bases at V and 8 bases at J, leaving 11 bases unmatched. CDR1 LNHDA and CDR2 SQIVND come from the germline V gene (reference sequence). This CDR3 spans 15 amino acids.

CDR3 sequence reads: CSARVTSGGSQSSYNEQFF. For the CDR3, the DNA is TGCAGTGCTAGGGTAACTAGCGGGGGGTCCCAGAGCTCCTACAATGAGCAGTTCTTC. This chain links TRBV20-1 with TRBJ2-1; 12 positions agree with TRBD2. The V gene's germline CDR1 is DFQATT and CDR2 SNEGSKA (reference sequence). V lost 3 bases and J lost 0; bases outside the gene matches: 12. The CDR3 runs to 19 residues.

This clonotype has only a few counts. The chain uses TRBV5-1 and TRBJ2-1; TRBD1 is a possible D gene (5 bases). The CDR3 has 17 residues. V was trimmed by 1 base and J by 0 bases, leaving 14 bases between them. CDR1 is SGHRS, CDR2 YFSETQ, per germline. In nucleotides, the CDR3 is TGCGCCAGCAGCTTGAAGGGGAACGGAGCCTCCTACAATGAGCAGTTCTTC. Translating gives CASSLKGNGASYNEQFF.

The genes are TRBV7-2 and TRBJ1-1, with 8 positions matching TRBD1. The germline gives CDR1 SGHTA, CDR2 FQGNSA. The V segment lost 6 bases and the J segment 6 bases; nucleotides outside the gene matches: 12. This CDR3 region has 15 residues. CDR3 nucleotide sequence: TGTGCCAGCAGTCGGAACTCAGGGGGCTGGCCTGAAGCTTTCTTT. This codes for CASSRNSGGWPEAFF. The full variable domain, rest sourced from reference TRBV7-2 and TRBJ1-1, is GAGVSQSPSNKVTEKGKDVELRCDPISGHTALYWYRQSLGQGLEFLIYFQGNSAPDKSGLPSDRFSAERTGGSVSTLTIQRTQQEDSAVYLCASSRNSGGWPEAFFGQGTRLTVV.

The CDR3 region is CASSGGRALLEETQYF. The CDR3 nucleotides read TGTGCCAGCAGTGGGGGACGGGCCCTACTTGAAGAGACCCAGTACTTC. The chain employs TRBV2 and TRBJ2-5; D might be TRBD1 or TRBD2, each matching 5 bases. The CDR3 has 16 residues. V dropped 4 bases and J dropped 3 bases, with 18 bases sitting between them. Per the germline V gene, CDR1 is SNHLY and CDR2 is FYNNEI. Full variable domain (missing parts from reference TRBV2 and TRBJ2-5): EPEVTQTPSHQVTQMGQEVILRCVPISNHLYFYWYRQILGQKVEFLVSFYNNEISEKSEIFDDQFSVERPDGSNFTLKIRSTKLEDSAMYFCASSGGRALLEETQYFGPGTRLLVL.

The chain recombines TRBV3-1 with TRBJ2-5; D not resolved. V lost 3 bases and J lost 5, with 19 bases in between. The CDR3 covers 16 residues. Germline V gene lookup returns CDR1 LGHDT and CDR2 YNNKEL (reference sequence). The CDR3 region is CASSHLPTSGVETQYF. The DNA for the CDR3 is TGTGCCAGCAGCCACCTGCCGACTTCAGGTGTGGAGACCCAGTACTTC.

The CDR3 DNA is TGCAGCGTTGGTGAGGGGTTCACCTACGAGCAGTACTTC. Translating gives CSVGEGFTYEQYF. The J gene is TRBJ2-7, the V gene TRBV29-1; D possibly matches TRBD1 or TRBD2 (5 bases each). Germline V gene sequence: CDR1 SQVTM, CDR2 ANQGSEA. This CDR3 has 13 amino acids. Deletions cut 4 bases from V and 2 bases from J, with 12 bases between.

The rearrangement joins TRBV6-5 to TRBJ1-1; TRBD1 might be the D (5 bases). V gave up 1 base and J gave up 3 bases, with 12 bases separating them. This CDR3 is built from 15 residues. In germline, CDR1 is MNHEY, CDR2 SVGAGI. CDR3 DNA sequence: TGTGCCAGCAGTTACTTGGGGAGAGGGGACACTGAAGCTTTCTTT. It encodes CASSYLGRGDTEAFF.